This TCR beta chain was documented in a study of blood T cell repertoires in COVID-19. TCRdb's copy holds only in-frame clones and misses some; the assay was immunoSEQ multiplex PCR. The repertoire includes approximately 470,000 clones, 75% to 90% of them detected once, and under 4% sits in the top ten. This TCR was recovered from a human donor in a cohort sampled during active COVID-19. Sequencing was done on a sample of peripheral blood.

CDR3 in amino acids: CASSQGTEDYTF. CDR3 DNA sequence: TGTGCCAGCAGCCAAGGTACAGAAGACTACACCTTC. This chain links TRBV3-1 (or the pseudogene TRBV3-2) with TRBJ1-2, with D unclear. Per germline, CDR1 LGHDT and CDR2 YNNKEL (reference sequence). CDR3 length: 12 residues. V was cut by 1 base and J by 10 bases, with 10 bases left in between.